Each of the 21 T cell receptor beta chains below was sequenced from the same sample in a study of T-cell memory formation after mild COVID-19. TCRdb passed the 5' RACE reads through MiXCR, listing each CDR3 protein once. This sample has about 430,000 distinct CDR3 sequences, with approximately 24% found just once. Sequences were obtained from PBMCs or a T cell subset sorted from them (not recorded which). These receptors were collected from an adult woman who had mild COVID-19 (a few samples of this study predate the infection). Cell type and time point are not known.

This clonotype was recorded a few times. The CDR3 protein is CATSREFREQYF. Written as DNA, the CDR3 is TGTGCCACCAGCAGAGAGTTTCGCGAGCAGTACTTC. The chain uses TRBV15 and TRBJ2-7; D remains ambiguous. V shed 0 bases and J shed 6 bases, with 6 bases lying between them. The germline gives CDR1 LNHNV, CDR2 YYDKDF (reference sequence). The length of the CDR3 is 12 residues.

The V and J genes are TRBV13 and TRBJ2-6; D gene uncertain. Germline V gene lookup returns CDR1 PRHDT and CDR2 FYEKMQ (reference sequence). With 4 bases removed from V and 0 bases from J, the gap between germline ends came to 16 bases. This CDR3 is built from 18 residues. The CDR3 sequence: CASSSALGRSSGANVLTF. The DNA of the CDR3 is TGTGCCAGCAGCTCCGCCTTAGGACGGAGCTCTGGGGCCAACGTCCTGACTTTC.

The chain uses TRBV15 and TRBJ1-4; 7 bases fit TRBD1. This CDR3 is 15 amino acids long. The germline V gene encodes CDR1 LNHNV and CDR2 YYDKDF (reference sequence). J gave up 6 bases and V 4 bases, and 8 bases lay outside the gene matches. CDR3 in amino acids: CATSNSGTAYEKLFF. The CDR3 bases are TGTGCCACCAGCAACTCCGGGACAGCTTATGAAAAACTGTTTTTT.

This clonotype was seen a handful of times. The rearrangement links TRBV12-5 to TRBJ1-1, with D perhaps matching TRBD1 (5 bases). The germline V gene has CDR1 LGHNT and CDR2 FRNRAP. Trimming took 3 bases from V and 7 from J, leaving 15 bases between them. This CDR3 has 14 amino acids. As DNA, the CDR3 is TGTGCTAGTGGTTTATTAGTGGGGGAGGGTGAAGCTTTCTTT. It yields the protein CASGLLVGEGEAFF.

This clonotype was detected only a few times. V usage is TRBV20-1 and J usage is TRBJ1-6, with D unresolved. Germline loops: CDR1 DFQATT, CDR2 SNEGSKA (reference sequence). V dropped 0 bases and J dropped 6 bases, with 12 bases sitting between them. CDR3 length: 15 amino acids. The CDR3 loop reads CSARDPGRANSPLHF. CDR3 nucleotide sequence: TGCAGTGCTAGAGATCCGGGCCGGGCTAATTCACCCCTCCACTTT.

CDR3 in DNA: TGCAGTGCTAGAGATAGGGAGGGTCGGTCCTACGAGCAGTACTTC. It yields the protein CSARDREGRSYEQYF. This sequence joins TRBV20-1 and TRBJ2-7; TRBD2 aligns across 7 bases. Trimming at V came to 0 bases and at J to 1 base, leaving 6 bases not matched to a gene. This CDR3 has 15 residues. Per the germline V gene, CDR1 is DFQATT and CDR2 is SNEGSKA (reference sequence).

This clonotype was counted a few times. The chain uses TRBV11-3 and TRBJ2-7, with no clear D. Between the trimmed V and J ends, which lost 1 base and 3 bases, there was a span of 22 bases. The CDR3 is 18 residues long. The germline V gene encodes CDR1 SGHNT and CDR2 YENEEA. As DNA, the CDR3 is TGTGCCAGCAGCTTAGCCCTACTGGTTGGACCCGTCGGCTACGAGCAGTACTTC. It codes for CASSLALLVGPVGYEQYF.

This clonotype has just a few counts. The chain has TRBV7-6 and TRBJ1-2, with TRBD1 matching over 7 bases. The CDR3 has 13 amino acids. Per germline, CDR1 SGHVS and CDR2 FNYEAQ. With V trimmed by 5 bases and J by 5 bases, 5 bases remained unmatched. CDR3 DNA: TGTGCCAGCAGCAAGACAGGGAGTTATGGCTACACCTTC. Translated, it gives CASSKTGSYGYTF.

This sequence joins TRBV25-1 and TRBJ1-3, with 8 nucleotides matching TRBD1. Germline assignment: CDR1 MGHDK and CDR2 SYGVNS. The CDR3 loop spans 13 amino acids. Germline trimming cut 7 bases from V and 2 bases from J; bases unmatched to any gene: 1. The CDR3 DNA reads TGTGCCAGCAAGGACAGGGCTGGAAACACCATATATTTT. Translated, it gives CASKDRAGNTIYF.

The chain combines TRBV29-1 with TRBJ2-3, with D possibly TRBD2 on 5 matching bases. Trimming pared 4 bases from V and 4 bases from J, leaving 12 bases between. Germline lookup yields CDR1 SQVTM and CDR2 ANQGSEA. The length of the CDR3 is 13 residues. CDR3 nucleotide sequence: TGCAGCGTTGTTGGAGGCGGGTCAGATACGCAGTATTTT. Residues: CSVVGGGSDTQYF.

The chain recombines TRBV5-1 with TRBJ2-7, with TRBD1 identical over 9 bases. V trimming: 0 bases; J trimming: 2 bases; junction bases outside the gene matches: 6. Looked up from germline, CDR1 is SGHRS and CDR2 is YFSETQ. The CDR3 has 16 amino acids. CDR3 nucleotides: TGCGCCAGCAGCTTGGCCGCGGGACAGGGCGCCTACGAGCAGTACTTC. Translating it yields CASSLAAGQGAYEQYF.

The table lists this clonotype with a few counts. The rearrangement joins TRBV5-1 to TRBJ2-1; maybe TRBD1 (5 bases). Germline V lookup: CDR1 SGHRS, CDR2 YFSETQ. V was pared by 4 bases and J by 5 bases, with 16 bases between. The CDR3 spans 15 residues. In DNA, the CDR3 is TGCGCCAGCAGCCAAATGGCAGGGCGGAACAATGAGCAGTTCTTC. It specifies CASSQMAGRNNEQFF.

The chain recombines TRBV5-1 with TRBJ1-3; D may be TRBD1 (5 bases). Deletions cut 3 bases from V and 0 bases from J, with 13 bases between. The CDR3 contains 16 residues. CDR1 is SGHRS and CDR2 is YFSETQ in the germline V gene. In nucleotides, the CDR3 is TGCGCCAGCAGCTCCGACCACAGGTTCTCTGGAAACACCATATATTTT. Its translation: CASSSDHRFSGNTIYF.

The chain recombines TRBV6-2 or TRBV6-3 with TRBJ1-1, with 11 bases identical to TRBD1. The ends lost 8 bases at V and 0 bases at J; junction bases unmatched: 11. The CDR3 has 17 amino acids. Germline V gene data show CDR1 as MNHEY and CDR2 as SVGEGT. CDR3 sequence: CASSTRDRGYVNTEAFF. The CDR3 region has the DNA TGTGCCAGCTCGACCCGGGACAGGGGGTATGTGAACACTGAAGCTTTCTTT.

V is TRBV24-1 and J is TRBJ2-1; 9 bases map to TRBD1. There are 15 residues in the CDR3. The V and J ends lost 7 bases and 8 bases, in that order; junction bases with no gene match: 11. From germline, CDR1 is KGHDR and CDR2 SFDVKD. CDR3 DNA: TGTGCCACCAGATCCTCGGGACAGGGATTAGATGAGCAGTTCTTC. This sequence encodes CATRSSGQGLDEQFF.

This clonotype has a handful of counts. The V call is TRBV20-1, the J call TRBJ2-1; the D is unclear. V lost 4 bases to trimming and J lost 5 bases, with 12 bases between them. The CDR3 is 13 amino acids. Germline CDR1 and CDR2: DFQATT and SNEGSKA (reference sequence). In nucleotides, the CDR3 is TGCAGTGCTACTTGGATGTCGGACAATGAGCAGTTCTTC. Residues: CSATWMSDNEQFF.

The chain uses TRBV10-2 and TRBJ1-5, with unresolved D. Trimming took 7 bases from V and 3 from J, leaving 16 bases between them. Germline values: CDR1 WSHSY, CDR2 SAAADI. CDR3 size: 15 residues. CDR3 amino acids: CASKATLGPNQPQHF. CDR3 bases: TGCGCCAGCAAGGCCACCCTTGGGCCCAATCAGCCCCAGCATTTT.

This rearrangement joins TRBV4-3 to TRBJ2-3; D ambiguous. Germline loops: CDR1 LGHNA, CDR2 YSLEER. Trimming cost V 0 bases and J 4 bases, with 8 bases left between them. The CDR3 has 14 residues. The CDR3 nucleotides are TGCGCCAGCAGCCAAGATCACCCTTCAGATACGCAGTATTTT. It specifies CASSQDHPSDTQYF.

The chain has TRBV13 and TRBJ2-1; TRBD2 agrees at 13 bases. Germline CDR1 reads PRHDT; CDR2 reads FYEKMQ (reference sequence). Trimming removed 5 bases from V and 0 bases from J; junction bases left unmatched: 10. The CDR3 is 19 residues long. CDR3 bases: TGTGCCAGCAGCCTGGGACTAGCGGGGTCCATAAGCTCCTACAATGAGCAGTTCTTC. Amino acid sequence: CASSLGLAGSISSYNEQFF.

CDR3 residues: CASSLTGVRTGELFF. The CDR3 bases are TGTGCCAGCAGTTTAACGGGAGTTCGCACCGGGGAGCTGTTTTTT. V is TRBV28 and J is TRBJ2-2; perhaps TRBD2 as D (6 bases). Germline CDR1 is MDHEN and CDR2 is SYDVKM. Between the trimmed V and J ends, which lost 2 bases and 4 bases, there was a span of 11 bases. This CDR3 contains 15 residues.

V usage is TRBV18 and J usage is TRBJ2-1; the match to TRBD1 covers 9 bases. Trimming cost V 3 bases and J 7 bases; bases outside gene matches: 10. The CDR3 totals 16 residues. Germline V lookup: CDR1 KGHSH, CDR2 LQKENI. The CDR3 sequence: CASSPGTGTNMNEQFF. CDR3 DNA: TGTGCCAGCTCACCGGGGACAGGGACGAATATGAATGAGCAGTTCTTC.